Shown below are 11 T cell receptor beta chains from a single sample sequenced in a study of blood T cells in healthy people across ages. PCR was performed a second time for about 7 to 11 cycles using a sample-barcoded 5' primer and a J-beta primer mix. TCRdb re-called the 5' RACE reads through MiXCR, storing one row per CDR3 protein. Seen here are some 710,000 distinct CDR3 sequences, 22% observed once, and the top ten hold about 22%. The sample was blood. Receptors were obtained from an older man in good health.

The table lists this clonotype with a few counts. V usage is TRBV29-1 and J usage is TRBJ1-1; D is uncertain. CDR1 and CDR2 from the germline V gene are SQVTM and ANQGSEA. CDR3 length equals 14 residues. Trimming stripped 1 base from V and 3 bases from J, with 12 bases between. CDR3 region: CSVEVRVLDTEAFF. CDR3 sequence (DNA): TGCAGCGTTGAAGTAAGGGTTCTGGACACTGAAGCTTTCTTT.

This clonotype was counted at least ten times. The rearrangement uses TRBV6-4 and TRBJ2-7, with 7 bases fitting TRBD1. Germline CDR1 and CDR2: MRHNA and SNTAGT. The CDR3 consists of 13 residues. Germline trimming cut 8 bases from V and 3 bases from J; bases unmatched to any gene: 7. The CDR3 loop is CASLRQGNYEQYF. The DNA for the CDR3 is TGTGCCAGCCTAAGACAGGGTAACTACGAGCAGTACTTC.

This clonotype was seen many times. The CDR3 protein is CASSPGTDTDTQYF. The CDR3 nucleotides read TGTGCCAGCAGCCCAGGGACAGACACAGATACGCAGTATTTT. The chain has TRBV7-9 and TRBJ2-3; 7 bases map to TRBD1. The CDR3 extends over 14 amino acids. V was pared by 5 bases and J by 2 bases, with 4 bases of the junction left unmatched. Germline V gene sequence: CDR1 SEHNR, CDR2 FQNEAQ (reference sequence).

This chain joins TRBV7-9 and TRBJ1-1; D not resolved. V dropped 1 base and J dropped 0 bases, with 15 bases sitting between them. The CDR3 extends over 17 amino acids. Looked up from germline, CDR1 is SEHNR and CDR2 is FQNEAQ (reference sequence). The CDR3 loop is CASSLDPGRVLNTEAFF. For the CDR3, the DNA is TGTGCCAGCAGCTTAGACCCAGGAAGGGTCCTGAACACTGAAGCTTTCTTT. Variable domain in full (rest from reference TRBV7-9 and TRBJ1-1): DTGVSQNPRHKITKRGQNVTFRCDPISEHNRLYWYRQTLGQGPEFLTYFQNEAQLEKSRLLSDRFSAERPKGSFSTLEIQRTEQGDSAMYLCASSLDPGRVLNTEAFFGQGTRLTVV.

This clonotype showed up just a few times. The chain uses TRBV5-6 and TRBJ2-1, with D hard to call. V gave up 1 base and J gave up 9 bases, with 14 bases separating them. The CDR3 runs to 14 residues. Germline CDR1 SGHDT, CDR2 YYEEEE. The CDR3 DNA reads TGTGCCAGCAGCTTGTTTCCCGAGGTGGGTGAGCAGTTCTTC. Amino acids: CASSLFPEVGEQFF. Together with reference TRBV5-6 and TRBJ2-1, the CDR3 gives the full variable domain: DAGVTQSPTHLIKTRGQQVTLRCSPKSGHDTVSWYQQALGQGPQFIFQYYEEEERQRGNFPDRFSGHQFPNYSSELNVNALLLGDSALYLCASSLFPEVGEQFFGPGTRLTVL.

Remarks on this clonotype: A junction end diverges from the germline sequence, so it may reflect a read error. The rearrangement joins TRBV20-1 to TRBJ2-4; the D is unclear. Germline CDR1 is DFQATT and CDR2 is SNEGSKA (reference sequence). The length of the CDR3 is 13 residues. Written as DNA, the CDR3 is TGCAGTGCTCCGAAAAGTGGCAAAAACATTCAGCACTTC. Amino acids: CSAPKSGKNIQHF.

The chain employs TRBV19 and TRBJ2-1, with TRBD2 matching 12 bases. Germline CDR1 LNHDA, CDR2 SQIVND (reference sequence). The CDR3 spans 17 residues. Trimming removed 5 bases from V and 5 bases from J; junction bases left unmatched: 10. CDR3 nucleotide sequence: TGTGCCAGTAGTCAAGAGGCCGGGACTAGCGGGCACAATGAGCAGTTCTTC. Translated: CASSQEAGTSGHNEQFF.

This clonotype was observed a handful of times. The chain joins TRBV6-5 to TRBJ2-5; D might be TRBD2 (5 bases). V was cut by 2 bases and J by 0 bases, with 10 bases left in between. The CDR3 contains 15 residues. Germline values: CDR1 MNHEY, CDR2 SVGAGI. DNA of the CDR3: TGTGCCAGCAGTTACAGTGGCGGGTACCAAGAGACCCAGTACTTC. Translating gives CASSYSGGYQETQYF.

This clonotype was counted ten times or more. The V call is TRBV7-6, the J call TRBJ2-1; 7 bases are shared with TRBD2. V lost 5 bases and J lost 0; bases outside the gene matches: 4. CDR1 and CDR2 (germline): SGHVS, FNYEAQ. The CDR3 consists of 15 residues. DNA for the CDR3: TGTGCCAGCAGCCCCCGCGGGAGCTCCTACAATGAGCAGTTCTTC. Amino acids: CASSPRGSSYNEQFF.

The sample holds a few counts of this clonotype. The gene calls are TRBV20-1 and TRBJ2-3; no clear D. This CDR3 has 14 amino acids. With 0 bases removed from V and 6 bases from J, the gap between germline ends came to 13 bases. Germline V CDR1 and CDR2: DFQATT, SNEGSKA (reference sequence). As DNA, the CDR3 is TGCAGTGCTAGAGACCTCATGGTGGTTGATACGCAGTATTTT. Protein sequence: CSARDLMVVDTQYF.

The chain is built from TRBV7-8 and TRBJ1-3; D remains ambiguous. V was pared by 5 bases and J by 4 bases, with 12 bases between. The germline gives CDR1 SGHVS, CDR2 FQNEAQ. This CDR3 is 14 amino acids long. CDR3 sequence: CASSQRTAGNTIYF. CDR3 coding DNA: TGTGCCAGCAGCCAACGCACGGCAGGAAACACCATATATTTT.